This TCR beta chain was obtained from a study of T-cell reconstitution after alpha-beta-depleted transplantation in children. Germline assignment: CDR1 LGHNA and CDR2 YNFKEQ. The CDR3 consists of 15 residues. V lost 1 base and J lost 2, with 11 bases in between. Using unique molecular identifiers, the investigators prepared the TCRbeta library. TCRdb fed the PCR reads into MiXCR, producing one record per CDR3 protein. The sample contains about 240,000 distinct CDR3 sequences, around 25% of which appear only once. This clonotype appeared many times. What it recognizes is unknown. Study conclusions and caveats: Several hundred expanded graft clones reportedly supplied alpha-beta T cells about two months after transplant. Diversity of TCRbeta at day 60 was high in some patients, arising from surviving recipient T cells and thymic progenitors. At one year after transplant, newly produced T cells mostly accounted for T-cell counts and diversity.

This TCR was sampled from a girl aged 2-10 years with Fanconi anemia, due to receive a stem cell transplant. The J gene is TRBJ1-1, the V gene TRBV4-2, with D possibly being TRBD1 (5 bases). The specimen was PBMCs, collected before TCRalphabeta/CD19-depleted stem cell transplant. DNA for the CDR3: TGTGCCAGCAGCCAAGCCCTGACAGCAAACACTGAAGCTTTCTTT. This sequence encodes CASSQALTANTEAFF.